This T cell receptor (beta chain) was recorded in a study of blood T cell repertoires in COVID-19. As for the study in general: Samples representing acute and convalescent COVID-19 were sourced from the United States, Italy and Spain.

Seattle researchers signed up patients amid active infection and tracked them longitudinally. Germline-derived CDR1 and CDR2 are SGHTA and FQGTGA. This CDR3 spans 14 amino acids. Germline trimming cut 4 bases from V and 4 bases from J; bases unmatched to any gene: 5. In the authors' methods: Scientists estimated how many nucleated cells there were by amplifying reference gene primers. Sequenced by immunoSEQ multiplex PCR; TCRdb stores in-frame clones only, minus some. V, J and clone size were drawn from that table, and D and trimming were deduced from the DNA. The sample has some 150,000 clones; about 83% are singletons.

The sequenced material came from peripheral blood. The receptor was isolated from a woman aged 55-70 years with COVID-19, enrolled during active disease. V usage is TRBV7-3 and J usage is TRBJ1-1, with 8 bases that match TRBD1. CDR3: CASSSGQVSTEAFF. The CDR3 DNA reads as TGTGCCAGCAGCTCGGGACAGGTTTCCACTGAAGCTTTCTTT.